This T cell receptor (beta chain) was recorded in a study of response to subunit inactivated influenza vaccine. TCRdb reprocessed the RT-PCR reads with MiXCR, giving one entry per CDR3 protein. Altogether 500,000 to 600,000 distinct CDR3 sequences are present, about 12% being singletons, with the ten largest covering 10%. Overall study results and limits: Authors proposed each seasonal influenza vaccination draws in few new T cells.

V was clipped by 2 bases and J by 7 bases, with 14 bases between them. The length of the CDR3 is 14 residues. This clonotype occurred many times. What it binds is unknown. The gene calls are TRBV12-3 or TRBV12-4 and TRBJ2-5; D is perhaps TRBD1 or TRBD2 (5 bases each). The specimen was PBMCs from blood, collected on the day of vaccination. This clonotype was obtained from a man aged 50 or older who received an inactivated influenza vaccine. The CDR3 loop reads CASSLSWGTGTQYF. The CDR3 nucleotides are TGTGCCAGCAGTTTAAGTTGGGGGACGGGGACCCAGTACTTC.